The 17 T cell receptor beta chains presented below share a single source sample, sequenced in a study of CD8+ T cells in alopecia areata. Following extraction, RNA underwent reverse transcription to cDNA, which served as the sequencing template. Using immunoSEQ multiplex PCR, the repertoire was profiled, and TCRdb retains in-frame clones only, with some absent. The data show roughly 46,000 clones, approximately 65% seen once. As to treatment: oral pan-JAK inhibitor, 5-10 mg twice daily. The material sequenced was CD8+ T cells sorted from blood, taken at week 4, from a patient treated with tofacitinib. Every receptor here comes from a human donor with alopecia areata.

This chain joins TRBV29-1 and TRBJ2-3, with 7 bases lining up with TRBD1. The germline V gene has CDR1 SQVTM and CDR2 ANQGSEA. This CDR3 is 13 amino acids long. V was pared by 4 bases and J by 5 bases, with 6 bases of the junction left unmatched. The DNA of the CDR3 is TGCAGCGTTGCAGGGAACAGGGGAGATACGCAGTATTTT. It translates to CSVAGNRGDTQYF.

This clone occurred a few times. The CDR3 coding sequence is TGTGCCAGCTCTCCAACCGGAGACAAAAACACTGAAGCTTTCTTT. Protein: CASSPTGDKNTEAFF. The chain is built from TRBV18 and TRBJ1-1; the D is unclear. This CDR3 region has 15 residues. The germline CDR1 and CDR2 sequences are KGHSH and LQKENI. V gave up 6 bases and J gave up 2 bases, with 16 bases separating them.

CDR3 sequence (DNA): TGTGCCTGGAGTGTCACTAGCGGCTCCTACGAGCAGTACTTC. Its translation is CAWSVTSGSYEQYF. The V call is TRBV30, the J call TRBJ2-7; 8 bases are a match to TRBD2. This CDR3 has 14 amino acids. V trimming: 0 bases; J trimming: 0 bases; junction bases outside the gene matches: 1. CDR1 and CDR2 (germline): GTSNPN, SVGIG (reference sequence).

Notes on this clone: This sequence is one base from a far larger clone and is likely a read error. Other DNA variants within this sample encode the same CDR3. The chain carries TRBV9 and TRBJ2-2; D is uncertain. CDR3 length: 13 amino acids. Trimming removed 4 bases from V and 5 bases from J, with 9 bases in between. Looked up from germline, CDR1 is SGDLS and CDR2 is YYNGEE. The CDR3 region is CASSLIGTGELFF. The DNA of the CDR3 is TGTGCCAGCAGCTTAATTGGGACCGGGGAGCTGTTTTTT.

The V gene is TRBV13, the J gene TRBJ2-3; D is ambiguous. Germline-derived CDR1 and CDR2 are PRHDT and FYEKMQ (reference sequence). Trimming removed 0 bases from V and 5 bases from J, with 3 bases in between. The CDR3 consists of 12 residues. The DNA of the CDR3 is TGTGCCAGCAGCTTAGGCCTAGATACGCAGTATTTT. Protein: CASSLGLDTQYF. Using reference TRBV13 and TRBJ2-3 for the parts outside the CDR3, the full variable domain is AAGVIQSPRHLIKEKRETATLKCYPIPRHDTVYWYQQGPGQDPQFLISFYEKMQSDKGSIPDRFSAQQFSDYHSELNMSSLELGDSALYFCASSLGLDTQYFGPGTRLTVL.

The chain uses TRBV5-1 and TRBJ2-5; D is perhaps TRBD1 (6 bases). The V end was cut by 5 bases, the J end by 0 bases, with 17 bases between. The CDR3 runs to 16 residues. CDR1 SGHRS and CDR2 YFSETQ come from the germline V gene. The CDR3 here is CASRGAPGHDQETQYF. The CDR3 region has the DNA TGCGCCAGCAGAGGGGCTCCGGGACATGACCAAGAGACCCAGTACTTC.

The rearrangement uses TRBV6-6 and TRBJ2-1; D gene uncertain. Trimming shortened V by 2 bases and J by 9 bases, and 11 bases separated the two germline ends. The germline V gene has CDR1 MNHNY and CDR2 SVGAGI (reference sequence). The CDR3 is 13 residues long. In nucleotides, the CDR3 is TGTGCCAGCAGTTACAGACGTTCCGGTGAGCAGTTCTTC. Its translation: CASSYRRSGEQFF.

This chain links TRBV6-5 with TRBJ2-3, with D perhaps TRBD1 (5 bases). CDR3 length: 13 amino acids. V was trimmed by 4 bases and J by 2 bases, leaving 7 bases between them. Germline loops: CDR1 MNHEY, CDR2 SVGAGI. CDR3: CASSSGSTDTQYF. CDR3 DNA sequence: TGTGCCAGCAGTTCAGGGTCCACAGATACGCAGTATTTT.

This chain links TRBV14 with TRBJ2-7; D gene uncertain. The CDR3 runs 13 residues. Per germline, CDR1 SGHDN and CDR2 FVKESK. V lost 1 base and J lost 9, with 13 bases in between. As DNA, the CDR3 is TGTGCCAGCAGCCAAGTCTCAGGTTCCGGGCAGTACTTC. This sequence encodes CASSQVSGSGQYF.

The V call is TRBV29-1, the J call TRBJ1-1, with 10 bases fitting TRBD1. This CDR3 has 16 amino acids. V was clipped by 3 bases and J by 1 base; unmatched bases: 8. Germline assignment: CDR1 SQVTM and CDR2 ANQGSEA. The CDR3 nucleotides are TGCAGCGTTGAGGGCCTCCGGGACAGGGGGAACACTGAAGCTTTCTTT. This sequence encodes CSVEGLRDRGNTEAFF.

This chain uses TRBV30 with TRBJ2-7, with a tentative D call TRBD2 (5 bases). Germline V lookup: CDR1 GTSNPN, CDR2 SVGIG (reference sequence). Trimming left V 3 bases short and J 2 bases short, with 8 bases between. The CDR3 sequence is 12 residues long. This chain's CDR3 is CAWSGVTYEQYF. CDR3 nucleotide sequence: TGTGCCTGGAGCGGGGTAACCTACGAGCAGTACTTC.

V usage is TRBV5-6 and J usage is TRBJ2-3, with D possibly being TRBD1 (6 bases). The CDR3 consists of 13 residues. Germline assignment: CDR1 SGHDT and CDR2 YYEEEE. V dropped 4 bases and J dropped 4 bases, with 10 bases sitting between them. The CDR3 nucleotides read TGTGCCAGCAGCGCACAGGGCCCAGATACGCAGTATTTT. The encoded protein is CASSAQGPDTQYF.

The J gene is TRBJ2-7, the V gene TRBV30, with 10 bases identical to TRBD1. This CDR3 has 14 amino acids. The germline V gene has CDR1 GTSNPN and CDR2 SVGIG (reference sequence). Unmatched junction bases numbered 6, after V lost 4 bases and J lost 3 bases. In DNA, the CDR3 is TGTGCCTGGAAGATGGGACAGGGGTACTACGAGCAGTACTTC. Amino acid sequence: CAWKMGQGYYEQYF. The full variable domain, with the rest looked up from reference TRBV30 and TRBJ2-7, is SQTIHQWPATLVQPVGSPLSLECTVEGTSNPNLYWYRQAAGRGLQLLFYSVGIGQISSEVPQNLSASRPQDRQFILSSKKLLLSDSGFYLCAWKMGQGYYEQYFGPGTRLTVT.

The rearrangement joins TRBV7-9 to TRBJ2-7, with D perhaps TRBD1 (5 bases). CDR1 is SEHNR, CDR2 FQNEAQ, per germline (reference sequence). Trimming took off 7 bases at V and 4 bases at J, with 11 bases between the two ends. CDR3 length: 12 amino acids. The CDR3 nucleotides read TGTGCCAGCACCCTAGACAGTTACGAGCAGTACTTC. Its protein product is CASTLDSYEQYF.

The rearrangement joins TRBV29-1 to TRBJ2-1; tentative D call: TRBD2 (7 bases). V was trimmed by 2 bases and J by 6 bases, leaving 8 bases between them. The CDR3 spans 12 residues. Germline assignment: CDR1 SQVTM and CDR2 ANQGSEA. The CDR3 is CSVERGGNEQFF. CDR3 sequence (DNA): TGCAGCGTTGAAAGGGGGGGCAATGAGCAGTTCTTC.

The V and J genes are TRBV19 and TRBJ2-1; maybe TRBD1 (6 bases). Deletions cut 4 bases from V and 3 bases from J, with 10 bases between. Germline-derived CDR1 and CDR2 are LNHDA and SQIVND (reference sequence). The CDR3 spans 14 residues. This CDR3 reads CASSSSDSYNEQFF. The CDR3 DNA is TGTGCCAGTAGTAGCTCGGACAGCTACAATGAGCAGTTCTTC.

DNA for the CDR3: TGTGCCAGCAGCGCCGGTTCGGGCTTCGGTCCTGAAGCTTTCTTT. Translated, it gives CASSAGSGFGPEAFF. This chain links TRBV9 with TRBJ1-1; no clear D. Germline V gives CDR1 SGDLS, CDR2 YYNGEE. Trimming took 3 bases from V and 6 from J, leaving 18 bases between them. The CDR3 sequence is 15 residues long.